The present TCR beta chain was sequenced within a study of blood T cell repertoires in COVID-19 (TCRdb year 2020). Study-wide context: The collaborator samples originated in the United States, Italy and Spain and spanned the acute and convalescent phases of COVID-19. The repertoires were made available in a free public database intended to serve as a resource for research on the immune response to SARS-CoV-2. Samples came from the ongoing ImmuneRACE study (first 160 participants) plus 1,254 subjects from 6 global collaborators. Where available, HLA class I and class II types were taken from metadata supplied by the sample provider and were not determined by assay-based typing. A de-identified subject ID, COVID-19 status, age in years and sex were almost always included in the sample metadata. The prospective study material was composed of cDNA or gDNA derived from T cells, B-cell-depleted T cells, or PBMCs. Deeply sampled blood TCRbeta repertoires from subjects exposed to, actively infected with, or recovered from COVID-19 were included in the dataset. The research as a whole found: The quantity of clinical and demographic metadata differed by source and by participant and was supplied without curation.

The immunoSEQ Assay, a bias-controlled multiplex PCR, was used to amplify TCRbeta CDR3 regions from genomic DNA. Per the original workflow: The number of nucleated cells in each sample was estimated from the amplification of reference gene primers within the assay. To quantify the absolute abundance of each unique TCRbeta CDR3 rearrangement, sequence reads were collapsed and filtered. For each sample, productive Simpson clonality was calculated as the square root of Simpson's diversity index across productive rearrangements. TCRdb mirrors the immuneACCESS table, restricted to in-frame sequences. Some clones are absent from its copies; in checked studies, under half trace to an unresolved V gene, and the reason for the others is unknown. V and J calls plus clone size are reproduced from that table; the DNA served to infer D and trimming. The sample table contains around 190,000 clones; only one count was recorded for around 80% of them. About 6.8% of the sample belongs to the ten largest clones.

As for this clone: This receptor's antigen is unknown. Base qualities are not at hand, and no much larger clone is one base apart.

Each collaborating institution followed its own protocols to collect whole blood in K2EDTA tubes. For TCRbeta analysis, collaborators shipped samples as frozen whole blood, isolated PBMCs, or DNA extracted from either of those sample types. The CDR3 contains 12 residues, cysteine and phenylalanine counted. Solely the CDR3 DNA is kept, with 36 bases framed from the first base. The germline ends are 6 bases apart after V is trimmed by 3 bases and J by 6 bases. CDR1 and CDR2 were assigned from the germline V gene as KGHSH and LQKENI. The sequence was obtained from a man between 65 and 85 years old with active or convalescent COVID-19. The sequencing sample was made of peripheral blood. The V gene is TRBV18 and the J gene is TRBJ1-5; the D gene is perhaps TRBD1, on 5 matching bases. The CDR3 sequence is CASSPQGQPQHF. The DNA sequence is TGTGCCAGCTCACCTCAGGGTCAGCCCCAGCATTTT. Full variable domain (CDR3 extended with the reference TRBV18 and TRBJ1-5 proteins): NAGVMQNPRHLVRRRGQEARLRCSPMKGHSHVYWYRQLPEEGLKFMVYLQKENIIDESGMPKERFSAEFPKEGPSILRIQQVVRGDSAAYFCASSPQGQPQHFGDGTRLSIL.